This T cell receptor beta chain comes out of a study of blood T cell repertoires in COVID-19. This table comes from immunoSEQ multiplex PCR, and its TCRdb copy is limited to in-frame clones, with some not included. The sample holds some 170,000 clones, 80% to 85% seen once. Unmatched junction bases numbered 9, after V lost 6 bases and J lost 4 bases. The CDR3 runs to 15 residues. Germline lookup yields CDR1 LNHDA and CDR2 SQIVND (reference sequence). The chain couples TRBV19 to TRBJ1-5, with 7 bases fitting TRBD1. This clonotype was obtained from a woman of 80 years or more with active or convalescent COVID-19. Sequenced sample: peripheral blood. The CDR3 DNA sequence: TGTGCCAGTAGCGGGGGAGACAGGGTTAATCAGCCCCAGCATTTT. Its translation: CASSGGDRVNQPQHF.